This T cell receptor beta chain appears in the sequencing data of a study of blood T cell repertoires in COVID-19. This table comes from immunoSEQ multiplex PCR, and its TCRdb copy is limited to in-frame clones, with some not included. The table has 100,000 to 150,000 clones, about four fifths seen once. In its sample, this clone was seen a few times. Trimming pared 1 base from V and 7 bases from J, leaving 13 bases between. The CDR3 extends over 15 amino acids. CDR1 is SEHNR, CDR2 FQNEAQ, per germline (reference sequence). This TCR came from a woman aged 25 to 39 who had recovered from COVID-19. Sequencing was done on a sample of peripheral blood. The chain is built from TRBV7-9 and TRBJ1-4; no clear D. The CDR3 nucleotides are TGTGCCAGCAGCTTAGTCGGGGATTTCGGTGAAAAACTGTTTTTT. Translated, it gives CASSLVGDFGEKLFF.